The TCR beta chain under discussion was sequenced for a study of T cells after yellow fever vaccination. This CDR3 is built from 14 residues. V lost 6 bases, J lost 1 base, and 12 bases lay in between. CDR1 is LNHNV and CDR2 is YYDKDF in the germline V gene (reference sequence). One entry per CDR3 protein, called by TCRdb with MiXCR from the 5' RACE reads. Here the sample spans roughly 50,000 distinct CDR3 sequences, about 7.9% being singletons. Study findings and constraints: Primary-vaccination clones mostly resurfaced post-booster (around 96% CD4, 85% to 90% CD8).

This clonotype appeared many times. Its antigen is currently unknown. V usage is TRBV15 and J usage is TRBJ2-5; D is unclear. The material sequenced was CD8+ T cells sorted from PBMCs, taken less than 16 days after the first yellow fever vaccination. The TCR comes from a man aged 18 to 29 who received the YFV17D yellow fever vaccine. The DNA of the CDR3 is TGTGCCACCAGAGGTTCACCGGGCCAAGAGACCCAGTACTTC. Translation: CATRGSPGQETQYF.